These 4 T cell receptor beta chains share one sample of origin, sequenced in a study of STAT5B mutations in CD4+ large granular lymphocyte leukemia. Repertoires were generated with immunoSEQ multiplex PCR, while TCRdb's copy carries only in-frame clones and drops some. The sample lists around 31,000 clones; approximately 70% were seen once. Sequencing was carried out using CD4+ T cells from blood buffy coats. Receptors were obtained from a human donor in good health.

The chain joins TRBV19 to TRBJ1-5; D remains unclear. This CDR3 spans 15 amino acids. From germline, CDR1 is LNHDA and CDR2 SQIVND (reference sequence). Trimming removed 3 bases from V and 0 bases from J, with 9 bases in between. The CDR3 loop is CASSIRASSNQPQHF. The CDR3 nucleotides read TGTGCCAGTAGTATTCGGGCCTCTAGCAATCAGCCCCAGCATTTT.

J is TRBJ2-5 and V is TRBV7-8, with D unresolved. Germline CDR1 and CDR2: SGHVS and FQNEAQ. This CDR3 contains 15 residues. Trimming removed 6 bases from V and 2 bases from J, with 16 bases in between. CDR3 DNA sequence: TGTGCCAGCAGTCGGCGGTCGGGCTATCAAGAGACCCAGTACTTC. Amino acid sequence: CASSRRSGYQETQYF.

The chain employs TRBV2 and TRBJ2-2; 9 bases line up with TRBD1. CDR3 length equals 13 residues. The germline V gene has CDR1 SNHLY and CDR2 FYNNEI. The trim removed 4 bases at V and 7 bases at J, leaving 1 base unmatched. CDR3 DNA sequence: TGTGCCAGCAGTGGGACAGGGGTCGGGGAGCTGTTTTTT. Translation: CASSGTGVGELFF.

The rearrangement uses TRBV6-4 and TRBJ2-5; the match to TRBD1 covers 7 bases. Germline CDR1 and CDR2: MRHNA and SNTAGT. The ends lost 4 bases at V and 3 bases at J; junction bases unmatched: 2. CDR3 length: 13 amino acids. DNA of the CDR3: TGTGCCAGCAGTGCCGACAGGGAAGAGACCCAGTACTTC. Translation: CASSADREETQYF.